This T cell receptor beta chain was found in a study of blood T cell repertoires in COVID-19. Membership in each cohort depended on participant-reported clinical history. The V end lost 6 bases, the J end lost 6 bases, and 15 bases lay between the germline ends. This CDR3 comprises 13 residues. Germline V gene sequence: CDR1 MNHEY, CDR2 SVGEGT. Per the authors' pipeline: Amplification from reference gene primers served as the basis for estimated nucleated cell counts. Profiling relied on immunoSEQ multiplex PCR, and the TCRdb table lists in-frame clones only, not all of them. Clone size and V and J calls were adopted from that table, with D and trimming inferred from the DNA. The sample lists 150,000 to 250,000 clones; around 81% were seen once.

J is TRBJ2-7 and V is TRBV6-2 or TRBV6-3, with D perhaps TRBD1 (5 bases). Input material: PBMCs or T cells enriched from blood (not recorded which). The receptor's source is a man aged 35-49 years who had recovered from COVID-19. CDR3 region: CASSRWTPPEQYF. DNA of the CDR3: TGTGCCAGCAGCCGATGGACACCGCCCGAGCAGTACTTC.